Listed here are 32 T cell receptor beta chains from one sample, sequenced in a study of CXCR3-negative and CXCR3-positive naive CD8 T cells. Libraries of TRB cDNA were made by 5' RACE and carried UMIs. Using the 5' RACE reads, TCRdb records one entry per CDR3 protein without DNA. This repertoire comprises some 39,000 distinct CDR3 sequences; its ten largest clones make up 1.6%. The sequenced material came from naive CXCR3- CD8+ T cells from blood. Subset indicated: CD45RO-CCR7+CD27+CD95- naive CD8+ T cells lacking CXCR3 (TNR3-). The receptors were sampled from a human donor in good health. Some clones in this sample may be carry-over from other donors' samples.

The rearrangement joins TRBV12-3 or TRBV12-4 to TRBJ2-7; no DNA is available, so the TRBD2 call from TCRdb remains unchecked. This CDR3 contains 17 residues. This CDR3 reads CASSLGGSGGDKYEQYF.

The chain employs TRBV7-3 and TRBJ2-5; as DNA is missing, the TRBD1 call by TCRdb cannot be tested. This CDR3 has 15 residues. The germline V gene encodes CDR1 SGHTA and CDR2 FQGTGA. This CDR3 is CASRLAGQSRETQYF.

The chain uses TRBV20-1 and TRBJ2-1; with no DNA, the TCRdb D assignment of TRBD1 cannot be verified. The CDR3 loop spans 15 amino acids. In germline, CDR1 is DFQATT, CDR2 SNEGSKA (reference sequence). The CDR3 region is CSARDPGQDHNEQFF.

The chain recombines TRBV27 with TRBJ1-4; TCRdb's D call of TRBD1 is untestable without DNA. CDR3 length: 17 residues. Germline CDR1 reads MNHEY; CDR2 reads SMNVEV (reference sequence). CDR3 residues: CASSLHPPGGGNEKLFF. Full variable domain (remainder filled in from reference TRBV27 and TRBJ1-4): EAQVTQNPRYLITVTGKKLTVTCSQNMNHEYMSWYRQDPGLGLRQIYYSMNVEVTDKGDVPEGYKVSRKEKRNFPLILESPSPNQTSLYFCASSLHPPGGGNEKLFFGSGTQLSVL.

The V call is TRBV29-1, the J call TRBJ2-3; TCRdb picks TRBD2, but there is no DNA to check that call. Germline-derived CDR1 and CDR2 are SQVTM and ANQGSEA. The CDR3 length is 14 residues. The CDR3 sequence: CSVENLTLSDTQYF.

This sequence joins TRBV28 and TRBJ2-7; the D gene TCRdb calls, TRBD2, cannot be checked with no DNA. The CDR3 totals 15 residues. Germline CDR1 reads MDHEN; CDR2 reads SYDVKM. Here the CDR3 reads CASRPGLAGFYEQYF.

V gene TRBV29-1 combines with J gene TRBJ2-2; the TCRdb D gene call, TRBD1, has no DNA to confirm it. The CDR3 totals 13 residues. CDR1 SQVTM and CDR2 ANQGSEA come from the germline V gene. Here the CDR3 reads CSGYRANTGELFF.

The chain links TRBV29-1 to TRBJ2-1; TCRdb returns TRBD2, unconfirmable since there is no DNA. Germline CDR1 reads SQVTM; CDR2 reads ANQGSEA. The CDR3 is 15 amino acids. The CDR3 reads CSVEDREAGFNEQFF.

The chain carries TRBV7-9 and TRBJ1-2; TCRdb's D call of TRBD1 is untestable without DNA. Germline V gives CDR1 SEHNR, CDR2 FQNEAQ (reference sequence). This CDR3 is built from 13 residues. This CDR3 is CASSLKGGYGYTF.

The V gene is TRBV3-1, the J gene TRBJ2-2; without DNA, the TCRdb call of TRBD2 cannot be checked. CDR3 length: 16 amino acids. In germline, CDR1 is LGHDT, CDR2 YNNKEL (reference sequence). The CDR3 sequence: CASGGGLGEFTGELFF.

The gene calls are TRBV6-5 and TRBJ1-2; no DNA is available, so the TRBD1 call from TCRdb remains unchecked. The CDR3 sequence is 13 residues long. The germline V gene has CDR1 MNHEY and CDR2 SVGAGI. The CDR3 here is CASSYTGTDGYTF.

The V call is TRBV6-2 or TRBV6-3, the J call TRBJ2-7; lacking DNA, the TRBD1 call made by TCRdb goes unchecked. This CDR3 comprises 13 residues. Germline CDR1 is MNHEY and CDR2 is SVGEGT. Here the CDR3 reads CASSPLAPYEQYF.

This chain's CDR3 is CASSDPGQDTDTQYF. The J gene is TRBJ2-3, the V gene TRBV6-4; there is no DNA to check the TCRdb D call of TRBD1. The germline CDR1 and CDR2 sequences are MRHNA and SNTAGT. CDR3 length: 15 amino acids.

The chain links TRBV9 to TRBJ2-2. Germline V gives CDR1 SGDLS, CDR2 YYNGEE. The CDR3 loop spans 13 amino acids. CDR3 loop: CASSPKNTGELFF.

The J gene is TRBJ2-1, the V gene TRBV28; absent DNA, TCRdb's TRBD1 call cannot be checked. The CDR3 consists of 16 residues. Germline assignment: CDR1 MDHEN and CDR2 SYDVKM. CDR3: CASSPHGAALGGEQFF.

The V and J genes are TRBV20-1 and TRBJ2-7. Germline V lookup: CDR1 DFQATT, CDR2 SNEGSKA (reference sequence). CDR3 length: 13 residues. CDR3 sequence: CSARLDSSYEQYF.

V is TRBV7-2 and J is TRBJ2-1. The length of the CDR3 is 13 residues. The germline CDR1 and CDR2 sequences are SGHTA and FQGNSA. The chain's CDR3 is CASSSDLYNEQFF. The whole variable domain, remainder taken from reference TRBV7-2 and TRBJ2-1, is GAGVSQSPSNKVTEKGKDVELRCDPISGHTALYWYRQSLGQGLEFLIYFQGNSAPDKSGLPSDRFSAERTGGSVSTLTIQRTQQEDSAVYLCASSSDLYNEQFFGPGTRLTVL.

The chain is built from TRBV25-1 and TRBJ2-1; TCRdb names TRBD1, which stays unverified in the absence of DNA. Germline assignment: CDR1 MGHDK and CDR2 SYGVNS. The CDR3 is 16 amino acids. The CDR3 region is CASSEYPGNSYNEQFF.

CDR3 sequence: CASSPRAGGNTEAFF. The chain joins TRBV4-1 to TRBJ1-1; without DNA, the TCRdb call of TRBD1 cannot be checked. Per germline, CDR1 MGHRA and CDR2 YSYEKL. The CDR3 totals 15 residues.

This clonotype is identified as medium-sized from frequency. The V gene is TRBV4-3, the J gene TRBJ2-3; TCRdb gives TRBD1 as the D gene, but with no DNA this cannot be confirmed. The CDR3 length is 16 residues. Germline lookup yields CDR1 LGHNA and CDR2 YSLEER. CDR3 protein: CASSQGGTGYTDTQYF.

This chain joins TRBV27 and TRBJ2-5; TCRdb calls TRBD2, which cannot be checked without DNA. This CDR3 comprises 15 residues. Germline V gene sequence: CDR1 MNHEY, CDR2 SMNVEV (reference sequence). CDR3 sequence reads: CATHLTSGGQEAQYF.

CDR3 region: CASSLTPTGTEKLFF. The chain has TRBV28 and TRBJ1-4; TCRdb's D gene call, TRBD1, goes unchecked for lack of DNA. The CDR3 length is 15 residues. Germline V CDR1 and CDR2: MDHEN, SYDVKM.

The rearrangement links TRBV4-3 to TRBJ1-5; checking the TCRdb D call of TRBD1 is not possible without DNA. There are 16 residues in the CDR3. The germline CDR1 and CDR2 sequences are LGHNA and YSLEER. CDR3 sequence reads: CASSQDGGQGYQPQHF.

This clonotype is called medium-sized (0.01 to 0.1%) based on its frequency. The V gene is TRBV7-9, the J gene TRBJ2-1. The CDR3 totals 15 residues. Germline V CDR1 and CDR2: SEHNR, FQNEAQ (reference sequence). The CDR3 is CASSFSGASYNEQFF.

The chain carries TRBV5-1 and TRBJ2-1; the TCRdb D gene call, TRBD2, has no DNA to confirm it. Germline loops: CDR1 SGHRS, CDR2 YFSETQ. The CDR3 consists of 16 residues. This CDR3 reads CASRAIPAGAYNEQFF.

This chain links TRBV12-3 or TRBV12-4 with TRBJ1-1. The length of the CDR3 is 12 residues. CDR3 region: CASSYDYTEAFF.

This chain's CDR3 is CSVHPSDREDTEAFF. The chain carries TRBV29-1 and TRBJ1-1; TCRdb selects TRBD1, and the lack of DNA leaves this call unchecked. The CDR3 has 15 residues. The germline gives CDR1 SQVTM, CDR2 ANQGSEA.

Considering frequency, this clonotype is medium-sized. This chain connects TRBV27 to TRBJ2-1; TCRdb picks TRBD1, but there is no DNA to check that call. Germline-derived CDR1 and CDR2 are MNHEY and SMNVEV (reference sequence). This CDR3 is 13 amino acids long. CDR3 protein: CASSYRGNNEQFF.

The chain carries TRBV4-2 and TRBJ2-2. CDR3 length: 13 amino acids. Germline CDR1 reads LGHNA; CDR2 reads YNFKEQ. CDR3 sequence: CASGPSRAGELFF.

The genes are TRBV29-1 and TRBJ2-7. CDR3 size: 13 residues. Germline-derived CDR1 and CDR2 are SQVTM and ANQGSEA. This CDR3 reads CSVSRVDSYEQYF.

The CDR3 here is CASSFGRGYEQYF. J is TRBJ2-7 and V is TRBV12-3 or TRBV12-4; the D call from TCRdb, TRBD1, cannot be confirmed without DNA. The CDR3 extends over 13 amino acids.

This rearrangement joins TRBV12-2 to TRBJ2-7; TCRdb's D call, TRBD2, is unchecked because there is no DNA. TRBV12-2 is a recognized pseudogene. The CDR3 runs 18 residues. The chain's CDR3 is CASRLAGPPGANLYEQYF.